A selection of T cell receptor beta chains follows, all from one sample in a study of OX40 agonist ivuxolimab in advanced cancers. The method was immunoSEQ multiplex PCR; TCRdb's version includes in-frame clones alone and lacks a portion of them. The top ten hold 2.4% of the sample, which has over 55,000 clones, approximately 80% seen once. The sample was CD4+ or CD8+ T cells sorted from blood, taken in a trial of the OX40 agonist ivuxolimab. The receptors originated from an adult with an advanced solid tumor such as melanoma, head and neck, liver or kidney cancer. Both conserved end residues are trimmed from each CDR3. Expanded clones are given a class, and other clones once, few, many or no size at all.

clone_size: once; v_call: TRBV4-2; cdr3_aa: ASSQDKTGTGNTIY
clone_size: -; v_call: TRBV6-6; cdr3_aa: ASRQGQGAVGPQH
clone_size: -; v_call: TRBV4-2; cdr3_aa: ASSPQAAYGYT
clone_size: -; v_call: TRBV19; cdr3_aa: ASSIGTSTYEQY
clone_size: -; v_call: TRBV5-1; cdr3_aa: ASSLTSGGASGETQY
clone_size: once; v_call: TRBV7-9; cdr3_aa: ASSLSLAGQNEQF
clone_size: -; v_call: TRBV11-2; cdr3_aa: ATRGLGLETQY
clone_size: few; v_call: TRBV14; cdr3_aa: ASSHPTNGRVFNEQF
clone_size: -; v_call: TRBV5-6; cdr3_aa: ASSLRAYEQY
clone_size: -; v_call: TRBV5-5; cdr3_aa: ASSVDGGGELF
clone_size: few; v_call: TRBV5-1; cdr3_aa: ASSSDPGNTEAF
clone_size: -; v_call: TRBV6-1; cdr3_aa: ASSDRAPNNSPLH
clone_size: -; v_call: TRBV18; cdr3_aa: ASSPQGGKNTEAF
clone_size: few; v_call: TRBV19; cdr3_aa: ASSSKGGGNQPQH
clone_size: -; v_call: TRBV5-6; cdr3_aa: ASKSARSSGNTIY
clone_size: -; v_call: TRBV7-4; cdr3_aa: ASSLSRGTSPDYGYT
clone_size: -; v_call: TRBV6-5; cdr3_aa: ASGPNVVTEAF
clone_size: -; v_call: TRBV2; cdr3_aa: ASSVDTSDTQY
clone_size: -; v_call: TRBV10-3; cdr3_aa: AISELKNTEAF
clone_size: -; v_call: TRBV10-3; cdr3_aa: AIRPRGLNTEAF
clone_size: -; v_call: TRBV2; cdr3_aa: ASSVQPYTNNEQF
clone_size: -; v_call: TRBV7-9; cdr3_aa: ASSLAQDRQETQY
clone_size: -; v_call: TRBV15; cdr3_aa: ATSREPWSNTEAF
clone_size: once; v_call: TRBV11-1; cdr3_aa: ASSLGVAEAF
clone_size: -; v_call: TRBV27; cdr3_aa: ASSPRPGGYSNQPQH
clone_size: once; v_call: TRBV9; cdr3_aa: ASSVAPDVSVQF
clone_size: once; v_call: TRBV5-1; cdr3_aa: ASSWGTGVNTEAF
clone_size: few; v_call: TRBV6-6; cdr3_aa: ASSYSSGQVGTQY
clone_size: -; v_call: TRBV6-5; cdr3_aa: ASSRGTRNYGYT
clone_size: -; v_call: TRBV7-9; cdr3_aa: ASSLDRGSDEQY
clone_size: -; v_call: TRBV25-1; cdr3_aa: ASSDRGTSPLH
clone_size: few; v_call: TRBV28; cdr3_aa: ASSLGIFGSPLH
clone_size: -; v_call: TRBV9; cdr3_aa: ASSLYWAAPNTEAF
clone_size: -; v_call: TRBV5-1; cdr3_aa: ASSLDASNIYGYT
clone_size: -; v_call: TRBV18; cdr3_aa: ASSRTDVPTEAF
clone_size: -; v_call: TRBV12-5; cdr3_aa: ASGLVLVGGSDIQY
clone_size: -; v_call: TRBV6-1; cdr3_aa: ASNEQRGVNIQY
clone_size: -; v_call: TRBV19; cdr3_aa: ASSSRGQGQETQY
clone_size: -; v_call: TRBV7-2; cdr3_aa: ASSSAAMGEQY
clone_size: medium-sized; v_call: TRBV2; cdr3_aa: ASKGPAGELF
clone_size: -; v_call: TRBV7-3; cdr3_aa: ASSLTGQGSSYEQY
clone_size: -; v_call: TRBV5-1; cdr3_aa: ASSLGSGGWETQY
clone_size: once; v_call: TRBV7-9; cdr3_aa: ASSLAALAGGSYEQY
clone_size: -; v_call: TRBV2; cdr3_aa: ASSLGPTYEQY
clone_size: -; v_call: TRBV9; cdr3_aa: ASSVVPGDRYMTGELF
clone_size: -; v_call: TRBV2; cdr3_aa: ASSEWTKGRQPQH
clone_size: -; v_call: TRBV5-4; cdr3_aa: ASSLVGQGKGGYT
clone_size: -; v_call: TRBV2; cdr3_aa: ASLSSYNSPLH
clone_size: -; v_call: TRBV2; cdr3_aa: ASSDWGVIGYT
clone_size: once; v_call: TRBV2; cdr3_aa: ASREGSEQF
clone_size: once; v_call: TRBV19; cdr3_aa: ASSADRASVNTIY
clone_size: -; v_call: TRBV7-3; cdr3_aa: ASSPERGDTDTQY
clone_size: -; v_call: TRBV7-8; cdr3_aa: ASSQKTEIYGYT
clone_size: once; v_call: TRBV6-6; cdr3_aa: ASSAGTSVPNNEQF
clone_size: -; v_call: TRBV4-3; cdr3_aa: ASSQANPRQGVTYGYT
clone_size: -; v_call: TRBV19; cdr3_aa: ASSFPGGAEAF
clone_size: -; v_call: TRBV19; cdr3_aa: ASSFSGDGPQH
clone_size: -; v_call: TRBV7-3; cdr3_aa: ASSSQGIREQF